This T cell receptor beta chain was obtained from a study of T cell repertoires in cytomegalovirus infection. Regarding this clonotype: What it binds is unknown.

TCRdb independently ran MiXCR on the reads; one entry per CDR3 protein. The sample consists of around 750,000 distinct CDR3 sequences, 32% of them appearing once. Germline V gene lookup returns CDR1 SGDLS and CDR2 YYNGEE. The junction had 10 bases not matched to a gene; V was cut back by 3 bases and J by 8 bases. CDR3 length: 15 residues. The source is a human donor in good health (CMV status not recorded). Some clones in this sample may be carry-over from other donors' samples. Sequencing used cultured CD8+ T cells from PBMCs, obtained from culture after CMV antigen stimulation. The chain carries TRBV9 and TRBJ1-2; 10 bases map to TRBD1. CDR3 in amino acids: CASSASIGTGDGYTF. The CDR3 coding sequence is TGTGCCAGCAGCGCCTCGATTGGGACAGGGGACGGCTACACCTTC.